Each of the 5 T cell receptor beta chains below was sequenced from the same sample in a study of CD8 T cells in Susac syndrome. After extraction with the RNeasy kit, 0.5 to 1 ug of the RNA was reverse transcribed using random hexamers. TCRdb reprocessed the immunoSEQ multiplex PCR reads via MiXCR and lists one record per CDR3 protein. Found here are roughly 300,000 distinct CDR3 sequences, around 83% of them singletons; the top ten hold approximately 0.11%. The sequenced sample was CD8+ T cells from PBMCs. The receptors shown here come from a human donor with multiple sclerosis.

The chain links TRBV20-1 to TRBJ1-1; D ambiguous. The V gene's germline CDR1 is DFQATT and CDR2 SNEGSKA (reference sequence). V was clipped by 1 base and J by 8 bases, with 11 bases between them. The CDR3 covers 12 residues. The CDR3 region is CSARAYAAEAFF. The CDR3 nucleotides are TGCAGTGCTAGAGCATATGCAGCAGAAGCTTTCTTT.

The V and J genes are TRBV28 and TRBJ2-3, with 14 nucleotides matching TRBD2. This CDR3 has 15 residues. Germline V gene data show CDR1 as MDHEN and CDR2 as SYDVKM. With V trimmed by 6 bases and J by 5 bases, 4 bases remained unmatched. In DNA, the CDR3 is TGTGCCAGCAGGGCCGGGACTAGCGGGGGAGATACGCAGTATTTT. This translates into CASRAGTSGGDTQYF.

This chain links TRBV20-1 with TRBJ1-2; D may be TRBD1 (5 bases). With 5 bases removed from V and 7 bases from J, the gap between germline ends came to 26 bases. Germline V gives CDR1 DFQATT, CDR2 SNEGSKA (reference sequence). The CDR3 is 16 amino acids. The CDR3 spells CSAPDIGQDEASGYTF. The CDR3 nucleotides are TGCAGTGCTCCGGATATAGGACAAGACGAAGCCTCTGGCTACACCTTC.

This clonotype was seen a single time. The genes are TRBV5-1 and TRBJ2-5, with 9 positions matching TRBD1. Trimming cost V 1 base and J 0 bases; bases outside gene matches: 7. Germline values: CDR1 SGHRS, CDR2 YFSETQ. CDR3 length: 17 amino acids. The CDR3 loop reads CASSLPRTGVNQETQYF. DNA for the CDR3: TGCGCCAGCAGCTTGCCGCGGACAGGGGTAAACCAAGAGACCCAGTACTTC.

The rearrangement joins TRBV4-1 to TRBJ2-7, with D unresolved. V gave up 5 bases and J gave up 3 bases, with 11 bases separating them. CDR1 is MGHRA, CDR2 YSYEKL, per germline. The CDR3 covers 13 residues. CDR3 sequence reads: CASSVGGVYEQYF. DNA for the CDR3: TGCGCCAGCAGCGTTGGTGGGGTCTACGAGCAGTACTTC.